This passage covers 24 T cell receptor beta chains from one sample sequenced in a study of T cells after yellow fever vaccination. TCRdb re-called the 5' RACE reads through MiXCR, storing one row per CDR3 protein. In the table there are 500,000 to 650,000 distinct CDR3 sequences, about 17% of which are singletons. This sample comprised PBMCs, obtained about 5 days after the first yellow fever vaccination. The origin of the receptors is a man younger than 35 who received the YFV17D yellow fever vaccine.

The chain employs TRBV12-3 or TRBV12-4 and TRBJ2-1; possibly TRBD2 for D (6 bases). This CDR3 comprises 15 residues. Trimming shortened V by 2 bases and J by 6 bases, and 14 bases separated the two germline ends. CDR3 coding DNA: TGTGCCAGCAGTTTAATGGGACTGGCGACCAATGAGCAGTTCTTC. As protein: CASSLMGLATNEQFF.

Only a few counts were recorded for this clonotype. The chain employs TRBV7-2 and TRBJ1-1; 9 nucleotides agree with TRBD1. CDR3 length: 14 amino acids. Losses at the gene ends were 3 bases for V and 6 bases for J; bases not matched to a gene: 5. Germline assignment: CDR1 SGHTA and CDR2 FQGNSA. The CDR3 bases are TGTGCCAGCAGCTTCTTGAGACAGGGGGCTGAAGCTTTCTTT. Amino acids: CASSFLRQGAEAFF.

In its sample, this clonotype was seen a few times. The V gene is TRBV7-3, the J gene TRBJ2-5; 7 nucleotides line up with TRBD2. The germline gives CDR1 SGHTA, CDR2 FQGTGA. The CDR3 totals 14 residues. V was clipped by 1 base and J by 2 bases; unmatched bases: 1. CDR3 sequence: CASSLMGGQETQYF. The CDR3 DNA reads as TGTGCCAGCAGCTTAATGGGGGGGCAAGAGACCCAGTACTTC.

This clonotype was seen many times. The chain has TRBV19 and TRBJ1-1; 9 nucleotides match TRBD1. Per germline, CDR1 LNHDA and CDR2 SQIVND (reference sequence). With V trimmed by 7 bases and J by 11 bases, 14 bases remained unmatched. This CDR3 region has 14 residues. CDR3 DNA sequence: TGTGCCAGTATACAGGGGGCTGGTTTCGGGGTTGCTTTCTTT. Translating gives CASIQGAGFGVAFF.

This sequence joins TRBV5-1 and TRBJ2-2, with 7 bases fitting TRBD1. The CDR3 has 16 residues. Looked up from germline, CDR1 is SGHRS and CDR2 is YFSETQ. V trimming: 0 bases; J trimming: 6 bases; junction bases outside the gene matches: 8. CDR3 sequence (DNA): TGCGCCAGCAGCTTGGCCCGGGACAGCCCTTCCGGGGAGCTGTTTTTT. This translates into CASSLARDSPSGELFF. Combining the CDR3 with reference TRBV5-1 and TRBJ2-2 gives the whole variable domain KAGVTQTPRYLIKTRGQQVTLSCSPISGHRSVSWYQQTPGQGLQFLFEYFSETQRNKGNFPGRFSGRQFSNSRSEMNVSTLELGDSALYLCASSLARDSPSGELFFGEGSRLTVL.

In this sample, this clonotype turned up many times. This chain links TRBV7-2 with TRBJ2-4; 8 nucleotides agree with TRBD2. V lost 4 bases, J lost 7 bases, and 9 bases stayed unmatched. The germline V gene encodes CDR1 SGHTA and CDR2 FQGNSA. This CDR3 has 15 amino acids. The CDR3 nucleotides read TGTGCCAGCAGCTCTAGCGGGTCCCTAGGGAACATTCAGTACTTC. Its protein product is CASSSSGSLGNIQYF.

For the CDR3, the DNA is TGCAGTGCTAGAGATCTCAGGGGAGGCGAGCAGTACTTC. Protein: CSARDLRGGEQYF. V gene TRBV20-1 combines with J gene TRBJ2-7; D may correspond to TRBD1 or TRBD2 (6 bases each). V was shortened by 0 bases and J by 6 bases, with 12 bases between the two germline ends. Germline CDR1 is DFQATT and CDR2 is SNEGSKA (reference sequence). The CDR3 sequence is 13 residues long.

V is TRBV27 and J is TRBJ2-4; 7 bases match TRBD1. The CDR3 length is 14 residues. V was pared by 4 bases and J by 8 bases, with 8 bases of the junction left unmatched. Germline CDR1 and CDR2: MNHEY and SMNVEV (reference sequence). The CDR3 spells CASSSPDRVDIQYF. DNA of the CDR3: TGTGCCAGCAGTTCCCCTGACAGGGTTGACATTCAGTACTTC.

The chain combines TRBV4-2 with TRBJ1-5; the D gene is possibly TRBD1 (5 bases). The germline V gene has CDR1 LGHNA and CDR2 YNFKEQ. Trimming stripped 0 bases from V and 9 bases from J, with 18 bases between. This CDR3 has 16 amino acids. The CDR3 sequence is CASSQDGGEGFVPQHF. The CDR3 nucleotides are TGTGCCAGCAGCCAAGATGGGGGGGAAGGGTTCGTGCCCCAGCATTTT.

The chain carries TRBV6-5 and TRBJ1-4; D may be TRBD1 (5 bases). This CDR3 region has 11 residues. V lost 6 bases, J lost 8 bases, and 7 bases lay in between. The V gene's germline CDR1 is MNHEY and CDR2 SVGAGI. The CDR3 nucleotides read TGTGCCAGCAGGGCAGGGGAAAAACTGTTTTTT. This codes for CASRAGEKLFF.

This clonotype has just a few counts. CDR3 sequence reads: CASSQDLPPGANVLTF. The CDR3 DNA sequence: TGTGCCAGCAGCCAAGATCTCCCACCTGGGGCCAACGTCCTGACTTTC. The rearrangement joins TRBV4-2 to TRBJ2-6; D remains ambiguous. From germline, CDR1 is LGHNA and CDR2 YNFKEQ. The CDR3 consists of 16 residues. Trimming pared 0 bases from V and 2 bases from J, leaving 8 bases between.

This clonotype was seen more than once but under ten times. This chain joins TRBV20-1 and TRBJ2-1; D is uncertain. Trimming removed 3 bases from V and 12 bases from J, with 9 bases in between. The CDR3 covers 10 residues. Germline lookup yields CDR1 DFQATT and CDR2 SNEGSKA (reference sequence). DNA of the CDR3: TGCAGTGCTAGTAGCAACGGGCAGTTCTTC. Residues: CSASSNGQFF.

This clonotype was seen more than once but under ten times. The CDR3 spells CASSPAGGVYEQYF. In DNA form, the CDR3 reads TGTGCCAGCTCACCAGCGGGGGGGGTCTACGAGCAGTACTTC. The chain is built from TRBV18 and TRBJ2-7; TRBD2 aligns across 9 bases. Germline lookup yields CDR1 KGHSH and CDR2 LQKENI. J was trimmed by 3 bases and V by 2 bases; bases with no gene match: 2. This CDR3 has 14 amino acids.

This clonotype was counted between two and nine times. The V and J genes are TRBV6-1 and TRBJ2-7; D might be TRBD1 (6 bases). Trimming cost V 6 bases and J 3 bases, with 12 bases left between them. CDR1 and CDR2 (germline): MNHNS, SASEGT. The length of the CDR3 is 13 residues. The CDR3 here is CASSLRQDYEQYF. CDR3 sequence (DNA): TGTGCCAGCAGCCTCCGACAGGACTACGAGCAGTACTTC.

Here the CDR3 DNA reads TGCAGTGCTAGAGCCGACAGGGGAAGCACAGATACGCAGTATTTT. Residues: CSARADRGSTDTQYF. The chain combines TRBV20-1 with TRBJ2-3; 8 bases match TRBD1. The V gene's germline CDR1 is DFQATT and CDR2 SNEGSKA (reference sequence). The CDR3 runs to 15 residues. J lost 0 bases, V lost 1 base, and 3 bases had no gene match.

In this sample, this clonotype turned up a few times. The V and J genes are TRBV6-6 and TRBJ2-1; D is possibly TRBD2 (7 bases). The V gene's germline CDR1 is MNHNY and CDR2 SVGAGI (reference sequence). With 8 bases removed from V and 8 bases from J, the gap between germline ends came to 16 bases. The length of the CDR3 is 13 residues. The CDR3 DNA reads TGTGCCAGCTTACCGGGGGGCTTCGATGAGCAGTTCTTC. This codes for CASLPGGFDEQFF.

This clonotype was picked up many times. The rearrangement links TRBV12-3 or TRBV12-4 to TRBJ2-1; no firm D call. Trimming shortened V by 3 bases and J by 5 bases, and 8 bases separated the two germline ends. The CDR3 runs to 13 residues. CDR3 coding DNA: TGTGCCAGCAGTTTGTACCAAAACAATGAGCAGTTCTTC. Its protein product is CASSLYQNNEQFF.

V usage is TRBV25-1 and J usage is TRBJ2-5; 9 nucleotides agree with TRBD1. V lost 2 bases to trimming and J lost 1 base; unmatched junction nucleotides: 5. Germline V gene data show CDR1 as MGHDK and CDR2 as SYGVNS. The CDR3 runs 16 residues. The CDR3 nucleotides are TGTGCCAGCAGTGAAGGGACAGGGTCAGGCCAAGAGACCCAGTACTTC. It translates to CASSEGTGSGQETQYF. The whole variable domain, remainder taken from reference TRBV25-1 and TRBJ2-5, is EADIYQTPRYLVIGTGKKITLECSQTMGHDKMYWYQQDPGMELHLIHYSYGVNSTEKGDLSSESTVSRIRTEHFPLTLESARPSHTSQYLCASSEGTGSGQETQYFGPGTRLLVL.

The chain joins TRBV11-1 to TRBJ2-1; 13 nucleotides line up with TRBD2. The CDR3 extends over 19 amino acids. Germline V gene data show CDR1 as SGHAT and CDR2 as FQDESV (reference sequence). Trimming took 5 bases from V and 0 from J; bases not matched to a gene: 10. The CDR3 loop reads CASSPGLAGSLSSYNEQFF. CDR3 in DNA: TGTGCCAGCAGCCCGGGACTAGCGGGGTCCCTCAGCTCCTACAATGAGCAGTTCTTC.

This clonotype has a handful of counts. The chain has TRBV5-1 and TRBJ1-6, with D unresolved. CDR3 size: 15 residues. Per germline, CDR1 SGHRS and CDR2 YFSETQ. V was trimmed by 0 bases and J by 8 bases, leaving 12 bases between them. The CDR3 DNA reads as TGCGCCAGCAGCTTGGCCGGGCCAAGGTATTCACCCCTCCACTTT. This gives the protein CASSLAGPRYSPLHF.

A few counts support this clonotype. The J gene is TRBJ1-2, the V gene TRBV5-1; TRBD1 matches 9 bases. This CDR3 comprises 15 residues. Germline-derived CDR1 and CDR2 are SGHRS and YFSETQ. V dropped 0 bases and J dropped 7; count of bases not matched to a gene: 7. The CDR3 DNA reads TGCGCCAGCAGCTTGGAATCCGTGACAGGGGGTGGCTACACCTTC. Amino acids: CASSLESVTGGGYTF.

In its sample, this clonotype was seen a few times. CDR3 in amino acids: CATSRDKDRGTEAFF. The CDR3 DNA is TGTGCCACCAGCAGAGATAAGGACAGGGGCACTGAAGCTTTCTTT. This chain joins TRBV15 and TRBJ1-1; TRBD1 aligns across 9 bases. Trimming cost V 0 bases and J 4 bases; bases outside gene matches: 3. This CDR3 has 15 residues. Germline lookup yields CDR1 LNHNV and CDR2 YYDKDF (reference sequence).

V gene TRBV10-2 combines with J gene TRBJ2-4; TRBD2 matches at 12 bases. Per germline, CDR1 WSHSY and CDR2 SAAADI. This CDR3 comprises 18 residues. After removal of 6 bases from V and 0 bases from J, the junction contained 9 bases not matched to a gene. CDR3 protein: CASRRVLAGGLAKNIQYF. The CDR3 region has the DNA TGCGCCAGCAGGAGGGTACTAGCGGGGGGATTAGCCAAAAACATTCAGTACTTC.

This chain uses TRBV6-1 with TRBJ2-1, with D maybe TRBD1 (5 bases). The V gene's germline CDR1 is MNHNS and CDR2 SASEGT. Trimming shortened V by 6 bases and J by 0 bases, and 12 bases separated the two germline ends. This CDR3 contains 15 residues. The CDR3 protein is CASSRRTGSYNEQFF. The CDR3 DNA reads as TGTGCCAGCAGCCGTCGAACAGGCTCCTACAATGAGCAGTTCTTC.